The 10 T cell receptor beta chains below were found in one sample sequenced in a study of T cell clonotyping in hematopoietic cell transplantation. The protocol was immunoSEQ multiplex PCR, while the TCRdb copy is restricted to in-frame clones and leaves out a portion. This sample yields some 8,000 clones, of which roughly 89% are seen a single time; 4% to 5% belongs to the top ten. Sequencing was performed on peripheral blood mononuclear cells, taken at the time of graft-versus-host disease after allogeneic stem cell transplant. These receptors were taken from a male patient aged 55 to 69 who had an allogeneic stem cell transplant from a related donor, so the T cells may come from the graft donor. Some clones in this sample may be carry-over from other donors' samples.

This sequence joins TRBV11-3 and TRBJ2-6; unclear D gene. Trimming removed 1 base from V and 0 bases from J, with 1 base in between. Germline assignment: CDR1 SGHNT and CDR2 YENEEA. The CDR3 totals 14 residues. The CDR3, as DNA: TGTGCCAGCAGCTTAGTCTCTGGGGCCAACGTCCTGACTTTC. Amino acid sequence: CASSLVSGANVLTF. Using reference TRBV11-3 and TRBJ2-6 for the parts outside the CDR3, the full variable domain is EAGVVQSPRYKIIEKKQPVAFWCNPISGHNTLYWYLQNLGQGPELLIRYENEEAVDDSQLPKDRFSAERLKGVDSTLKIQPAELGDSAVYLCASSLVSGANVLTFGAGSRLTVL.

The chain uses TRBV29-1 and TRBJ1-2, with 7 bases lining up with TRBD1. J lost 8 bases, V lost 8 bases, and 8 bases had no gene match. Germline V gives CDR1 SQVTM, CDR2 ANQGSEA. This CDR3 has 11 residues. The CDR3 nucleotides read TGCAGCACAGGGGACGGTCGCGGCTACACCTTC. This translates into CSTGDGRGYTF.

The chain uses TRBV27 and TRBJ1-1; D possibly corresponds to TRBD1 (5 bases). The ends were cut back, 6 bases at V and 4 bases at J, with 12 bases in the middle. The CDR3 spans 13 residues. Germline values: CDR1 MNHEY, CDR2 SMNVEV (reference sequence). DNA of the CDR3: TGTGCCAGCAGCCTTGGACACCGCACTGAAGCTTTCTTT. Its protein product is CASSLGHRTEAFF.

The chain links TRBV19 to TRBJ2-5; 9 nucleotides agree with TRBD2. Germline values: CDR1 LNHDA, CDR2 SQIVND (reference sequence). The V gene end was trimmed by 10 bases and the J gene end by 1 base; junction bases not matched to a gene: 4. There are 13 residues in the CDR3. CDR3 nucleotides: TGTGCCACAACTAGCGGGCCCCAAGAGACCCAGTACTTC. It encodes CATTSGPQETQYF. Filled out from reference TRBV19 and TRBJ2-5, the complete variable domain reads DGGITQSPKYLFRKEGQNVTLSCEQNLNHDAMYWYRQDPGQGLRLIYYSQIVNDFQKGDIAEGYSVSREKKESFPLTVTSAQKNPTAFYLCATTSGPQETQYFGPGTRLLVL.

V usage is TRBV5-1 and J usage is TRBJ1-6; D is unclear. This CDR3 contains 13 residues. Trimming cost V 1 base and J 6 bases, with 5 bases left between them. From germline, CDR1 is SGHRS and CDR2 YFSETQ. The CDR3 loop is CASSLRVNSPLHF. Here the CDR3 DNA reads TGCGCCAGCAGCTTGCGGGTTAATTCACCCCTCCACTTT. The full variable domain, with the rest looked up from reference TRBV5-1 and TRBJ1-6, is KAGVTQTPRYLIKTRGQQVTLSCSPISGHRSVSWYQQTPGQGLQFLFEYFSETQRNKGNFPGRFSGRQFSNSRSEMNVSTLELGDSALYLCASSLRVNSPLHFGNGTRLTVT.

The CDR3 coding sequence is TGTGCCAGCAGACCAGAGGCTGGTCTAGAGACCTACAATGAGCAGTTCTTC. Encoded protein: CASRPEAGLETYNEQFF. This chain links TRBV28 with TRBJ2-1, with unresolved D. The CDR3 covers 17 residues. CDR1 and CDR2 (germline): MDHEN, SYDVKM. Trimming shortened V by 6 bases and J by 2 bases, and 20 bases separated the two germline ends.

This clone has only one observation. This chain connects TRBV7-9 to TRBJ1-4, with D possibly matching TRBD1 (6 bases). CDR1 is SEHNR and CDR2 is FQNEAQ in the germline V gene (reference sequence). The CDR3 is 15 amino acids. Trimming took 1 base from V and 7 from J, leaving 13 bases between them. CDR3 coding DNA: TGTGCCAGCAGCTTAGTCCCCGGGGGCAGTGAAAAACTGTTTTTT. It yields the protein CASSLVPGGSEKLFF.

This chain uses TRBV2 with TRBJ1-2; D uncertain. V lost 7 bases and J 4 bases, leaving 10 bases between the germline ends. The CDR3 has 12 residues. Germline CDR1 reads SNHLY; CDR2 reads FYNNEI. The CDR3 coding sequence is TGTGCCAGCACCCGAGACACCTATGGCTACACCTTC. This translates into CASTRDTYGYTF.

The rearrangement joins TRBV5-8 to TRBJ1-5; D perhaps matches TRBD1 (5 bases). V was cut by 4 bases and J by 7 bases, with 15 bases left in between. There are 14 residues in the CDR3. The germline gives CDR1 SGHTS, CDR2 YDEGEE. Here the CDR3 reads CASSPDPGTQPQHF. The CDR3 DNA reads TGTGCCAGCAGCCCTGACCCCGGGACGCAGCCCCAGCATTTT.

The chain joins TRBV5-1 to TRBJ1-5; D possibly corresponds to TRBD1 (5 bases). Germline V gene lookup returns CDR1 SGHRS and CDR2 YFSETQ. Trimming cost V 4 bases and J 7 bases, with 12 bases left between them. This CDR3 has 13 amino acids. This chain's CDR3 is CASSPGGGQPQHF. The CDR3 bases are TGCGCCAGCAGCCCGGGCGGGGGGCAGCCCCAGCATTTT.